These T cell receptor beta chains were read from a single sample in a study of CD8+ T cells in alopecia areata. Libraries were prepared by immunoSEQ multiplex PCR; TCRdb keeps only in-frame clonotypes and omits some of them. The table lists roughly 120,000 clones, around three fifths of them singletons. The source material was CD8+ T cells sorted from blood, sampled at week 24, from a patient treated with tofacitinib. The origin of the receptors is a human donor with alopecia areata. Both conserved end residues are part of each CDR3. The D gene is left open where the match is weak. The listing skips clone size in some rows; elsewhere it reads once, few, many or a size class.

abundance	v_gene	j_gene	d_gene	CDR3nt	CDR3aa
NA	TRBV4-2	TRBJ1-2	NA	TGTGCCAGCAGCCAGGACGGAAATAACTATGGCTACACCTTC	CASSQDGNNYGYTF
NA	TRBV7-8	TRBJ2-1	NA	TGTGCCAGCAGCCCCCCTGGGGGCCTTTGGAATGAGCAGTTCTTC	CASSPPGGLWNEQFF
NA	TRBV4-1	TRBJ2-7	NA	TGCGCCAGCAGCCAAGGTCGGCAAACTGGAGAATACGAGCAGTACTTC	CASSQGRQTGEYEQYF
medium-sized	TRBV27	TRBJ2-3	NA	TGTGCCAGCAGCCCCGTAGCAAGCACAGATACGCAGTATTTT	CASSPVASTDTQYF
NA	TRBV11-2	TRBJ2-1	TRBD2	TGTGCCAGCAGTTTAACTAGCGGGGGCTACAATGAGCAGTTCTTC	CASSLTSGGYNEQFF
NA	TRBV5-4	TRBJ2-5	NA	TGTGCCAGCAGCCAAGATAGAGGAGGGGAAGAGACCCAGTACTTC	CASSQDRGGEETQYF
once	TRBV7-8	TRBJ2-1	NA	TGTGCCAGCAGCTTTTCTCAGGGATCCTACAATGAGCAGTTCTTC	CASSFSQGSYNEQFF
few	TRBV25-1	TRBJ1-5	NA	TGTGCCAGCAGTGAAGTGGCTAGCAATCAGCCCCAGCATTTT	CASSEVASNQPQHF
NA	TRBV6-1	TRBJ1-5	NA	TGTGCCAGCAGTGAAGCGGGGTGGCTCGGCAAGCAGCCCCAGCATTTT	CASSEAGWLGKQPQHF
once	TRBV6-5	TRBJ1-5	NA	TGTGCCAGCAGACACGGGGTCAATCAGCCCCAGCATTTT	CASRHGVNQPQHF
few	TRBV4-1	TRBJ1-5	NA	TGCGCCAGCAGCCAAGGGGACCCTCATCAGCCCCAGCATTTT	CASSQGDPHQPQHF
NA	TRBV5-1	TRBJ1-1	NA	TGCGCCAGCAGCCTGGGAGGGAGGCCTGAAGCTTTCTTT	CASSLGGRPEAFF
NA	TRBV13	TRBJ1-4	TRBD1	TGTGCCAGCAGCCACGCGGGACAGGGTTTTGAAAAACTGTTTTTT	CASSHAGQGFEKLFF
NA	TRBV4-3	TRBJ2-1	TRBD2	TGCGCCAGCAGCCAAGAAAGCGGGGGGTCCTACAATGAGCAGTTCTTC	CASSQESGGSYNEQFF
NA	TRBV7-9	TRBJ2-7	NA	TGTGCCAGCAGCTTAGGGGACAACAGATACGAGCAGTACTTC	CASSLGDNRYEQYF
NA	TRBV6-6	TRBJ2-7	NA	TGTGCCAGCAGTTACTGGGATGGCGAGCAGTACTTC	CASSYWDGEQYF
once	TRBV27	TRBJ1-1	TRBD1	TGTGCCAGCAGTTTTTCCGACAGGGCCACTGAAGCTTTCTTT	CASSFSDRATEAFF